This T cell receptor (beta chain) was captured in a study of cytomegalovirus exposure and HLA in healthy donors. This clone was seen just once. One end of the junction does not line up with germline, which may come from a read error. Per the germline V gene, CDR1 is SEHNR and CDR2 is FQNEAQ (reference sequence). The CDR3 is made up of 16 amino acids. It was with 60 Vbeta and 13 Jbeta primers that the PCR ran. Sequencing used immunoSEQ multiplex PCR; TCRdb keeps in-frame clones, though not all of them. The repertoire holds about 85,000 clones, with roughly 80% as singletons. This sequence joins TRBV7-9 and TRBJ2-1, with TRBD2 identical over 9 bases. The TCR sequence derives from a man between 45 and 60 years old in good health and CMV-seropositive. Input material: PBMCs. The CDR3 sequence is CSSSSPSGDSYNEQFF. The CDR3 bases are TGTTCCAGCAGCTCCCCTAGCGGGGACTCCTACAATGAGCAGTTCTTC.